What follows are 9 T cell receptor beta chains derived from one specimen sequenced in a study of siplizumab effects on memory and regulatory T cells. Only in-frame clones appear in the TCRdb table, and some are missing; sequencing was by immunoSEQ multiplex PCR. The repertoire holds about 87,000 clones, with about nine tenths as singletons. The sequenced sample was Tregs sorted from blood. The receptors were gathered from a human donor in good health.

The rearrangement links TRBV18 to TRBJ2-7, with 7 bases identical to TRBD1. CDR3 length: 14 amino acids. Germline CDR1 is KGHSH and CDR2 is LQKENI. The ends lost 4 bases at V and 1 base at J; junction bases unmatched: 4. Written as DNA, the CDR3 is TGTGCCAGCTCACACCGACAGGGTTCCTACGAGCAGTACTTC. Its translation: CASSHRQGSYEQYF.

The gene calls are TRBV29-1 and TRBJ2-7, with D maybe TRBD2 (6 bases). The V end lost 6 bases, the J end lost 6 bases, and 12 bases lay between the germline ends. CDR1 is SQVTM, CDR2 ANQGSEA, per germline. This CDR3 is 11 amino acids long. The CDR3 reads CSVGEVGEQYF. The CDR3 DNA is TGCAGCGTGGGGGAGGTGGGCGAGCAGTACTTC.

This clone was recorded only once. The CDR3 nucleotides are TGTGCCAGCAGCTTGGGGATCTCCGACTATGGCTACACCTTC. Residues: CASSLGISDYGYTF. The chain uses TRBV5-5 and TRBJ1-2; D is unresolved. In germline, CDR1 is SGHKS, CDR2 YYEKEE (reference sequence). CDR3 length: 14 residues. Trimming removed 0 bases from V and 3 bases from J, with 9 bases in between.

V gene TRBV9 combines with J gene TRBJ1-3; D perhaps matches TRBD1 (5 bases). The CDR3 sequence is 17 residues long. V was cut by 1 base and J by 0 bases, with 14 bases left in between. CDR1 is SGDLS, CDR2 YYNGEE, per germline. The CDR3 DNA is TGTGCCAGCAGCGTACAAGGGGTAGGCCACTCTGGAAACACCATATATTTT. The encoded protein is CASSVQGVGHSGNTIYF.

The rearrangement uses TRBV19 and TRBJ1-4; D unresolved. Germline lookup yields CDR1 LNHDA and CDR2 SQIVND (reference sequence). V was shortened by 11 bases and J by 0 bases, with 13 bases between the two germline ends. The CDR3 is 14 amino acids. The DNA of the CDR3 is TGTGCCTCCCAAGAAACTACAACTAATGAAAAACTGTTTTTT. Protein sequence: CASQETTTNEKLFF.

The J gene is TRBJ1-5, the V gene TRBV2, with 11 bases fitting TRBD1. CDR1 is SNHLY, CDR2 FYNNEI, per germline. This CDR3 is built from 14 residues. J lost 6 bases, V lost 8 bases, and 6 bases had no gene match. This chain's CDR3 is CASSGTGGVQPQHF. CDR3 in DNA: TGTGCCAGCTCCGGGACAGGGGGGGTTCAGCCCCAGCATTTT.

V usage is TRBV11-2 and J usage is TRBJ1-2; no clear D. CDR3 length: 14 amino acids. V was pared by 3 bases and J by 0 bases, with 8 bases between. Germline values: CDR1 SGHAT, CDR2 FQNNGV. Written as DNA, the CDR3 is TGTGCCAGCAGCTTCCATCCGCCTAACTATGGCTACACCTTC. Translated: CASSFHPPNYGYTF.

The rearrangement uses TRBV6-1 and TRBJ1-1, with D perhaps TRBD1 (5 bases). Germline CDR1 and CDR2: MNHNS and SASEGT. This CDR3 comprises 11 residues. Trimming cost V 8 bases and J 4 bases, with 8 bases left between them. CDR3: CASGGRTEAFF. CDR3 DNA sequence: TGTGCCAGCGGGGGTCGCACTGAAGCTTTCTTT.

The table lists this clone with a count of one. The chain is built from TRBV10-3 and TRBJ1-2; D not resolved. In germline, CDR1 is ENHRY, CDR2 SYGVKD. V lost 0 bases and J 12 bases, leaving 8 bases between the germline ends. The CDR3 spans 11 residues. The CDR3 sequence is CAISESLGHTF. The CDR3 bases are TGTGCCATCAGTGAGTCGCTTGGTCACACCTTC.